These 32 T cell receptor beta chains originate from one sample sequenced in a study of PD-1 blockade in classical Hodgkin lymphoma. Sequenced by immunoSEQ multiplex PCR; TCRdb stores in-frame clones only, minus some. The table shows roughly 10,000 clones, with approximately 80% occurring only once. Time point denoted: cycle 4 day 1 (C4D1), after around six weeks of nivolumab. Every patient was affected by relapse after autologous stem cell transplantation, while exposure to brentuximab vedotin was not uniform. Researchers used magnetic negative selection to pull out pure CD4+ T cells from thawed PBMCs. Source: CD4+ T cells from blood, taken before the fourth cycle of nivolumab. Every receptor here comes from a human donor with classical Hodgkin lymphoma.

The rearrangement links TRBV6-8 to TRBJ1-5; D is unclear. Germline V gene lookup returns CDR1 MNHGY and CDR2 SAAAGT. Trimming took off 2 bases at V and 2 bases at J, with 19 bases between the two ends. The CDR3 is 18 residues long. As DNA, the CDR3 is TGTGCCAGCAGTTACAAAAAGAACCTGGGTAGATGCAATCAGCCCCAGCATTTT. The encoded protein is CASSYKKNLGRCNQPQHF.

V gene TRBV7-8 combines with J gene TRBJ2-3; TRBD2 matches 7 bases. With 5 bases clipped from V and 4 bases from J, the junction kept 6 bases outside the gene matches. Germline V gene lookup returns CDR1 SGHVS and CDR2 FQNEAQ. CDR3 size: 14 residues. Here the CDR3 reads CASSHSGQADTQYF. The CDR3 DNA reads as TGTGCCAGCAGCCATAGCGGGCAAGCAGATACGCAGTATTTT.

The chain links TRBV2 to TRBJ2-2; 8 bases fit TRBD1. Germline CDR1 and CDR2: SNHLY and FYNNEI. The J segment lost 7 bases and the V segment lost 4 bases, leaving 14 bases of the junction unmatched. CDR3 size: 17 residues. In nucleotides, the CDR3 is TGTGCCAGCAGTGTAAGGGCAGGGGGCGGTAATGGCGGGGAGCTGTTTTTT. It translates to CASSVRAGGGNGGELFF.

The chain links TRBV9 to TRBJ1-3; unclear D gene. This CDR3 is 17 amino acids long. The ends were cut back, 3 bases at V and 1 base at J, with 17 bases in the middle. Germline CDR1 and CDR2: SGDLS and YYNGEE. CDR3 amino acids: CASSATTSGFSGNTIYF. The DNA for the CDR3 is TGTGCCAGCAGCGCGACCACGTCGGGGTTTTCTGGAAACACCATATATTTT.

The rearrangement uses TRBV7-8 and TRBJ2-2; possible D gene TRBD1, 7 bases. The CDR3 has 14 amino acids. V lost 5 bases and J lost 5, with 12 bases in between. Germline-derived CDR1 and CDR2 are SGHVS and FQNEAQ. The CDR3 region is CASSRQGGTGELFF. The CDR3 DNA reads as TGTGCCAGCAGCCGACAGGGAGGTACCGGGGAGCTGTTTTTT. The whole variable domain, filled in from reference TRBV7-8 and TRBJ2-2, reads GAGVSQSPRYKVAKRGQDVALRCDPISGHVSLFWYQQALGQGPEFLTYFQNEAQLDKSGLPSDRFFAERPEGSVSTLKIQRTQQEDSAVYLCASSRQGGTGELFFGEGSRLTVL.

The chain carries TRBV28 and TRBJ1-6, with D unresolved. The V end was cut by 8 bases, the J end by 8 bases, with 7 bases between. The CDR3 runs to 11 residues. Germline V gene data show CDR1 as MDHEN and CDR2 as SYDVKM. The CDR3 reads CASGSDSPLHF. CDR3 bases: TGTGCCAGCGGATCCGATTCACCCCTCCACTTT.

The chain is built from TRBV4-3 and TRBJ2-7; D is perhaps TRBD2 (6 bases). Germline V gives CDR1 LGHNA, CDR2 YSLEER. Trimming pared 4 bases from V and 6 bases from J, leaving 22 bases between. The CDR3 covers 16 residues. The CDR3 sequence is CASSRGSTGVGGEQYF. As DNA, the CDR3 is TGCGCCAGCAGCCGGGGCAGTACTGGGGTCGGGGGCGAGCAGTACTTC.

The chain employs TRBV2 and TRBJ2-6; no reliable D call. The ends were cut back, 3 bases at V and 2 bases at J, with 5 bases in the middle. CDR1 and CDR2 from the germline V gene are SNHLY and FYNNEI. CDR3 size: 14 residues. The CDR3 region is CASSEGTGANVLTF. The CDR3 nucleotides read TGTGCCAGCAGTGAGGGGACTGGGGCCAACGTCCTGACTTTC.

The chain combines TRBV7-5 with TRBJ1-5; the D call of TRBD1 is as the table states it, not checked on the DNA. TRBV7-5 is an annotated pseudogene. The CDR3 is 18 residues long. The CDR3 coding sequence is TGTGTCAGAAAAGTACCGGGACAGGGGGCTGAGAGCAATCAGCCCCAGCATTTT. Translated: CVRKVPGQGAESNQPQHF.

This chain joins TRBV6-1 and TRBJ1-5, with D perhaps matching TRBD1 (5 bases). V was pared by 4 bases and J by 4 bases, with 11 bases between. Germline-derived CDR1 and CDR2 are MNHNS and SASEGT. The length of the CDR3 is 14 residues. The CDR3 sequence: CASSVRDGNQPQHF. DNA of the CDR3: TGTGCCAGCAGTGTCCGGGACGGAAATCAGCCCCAGCATTTT.

This clone was picked up one time. The chain has TRBV15 and TRBJ2-7; 10 positions match TRBD1. Germline values: CDR1 LNHNV, CDR2 YYDKDF (reference sequence). V trimming: 3 bases; J trimming: 2 bases; junction bases outside the gene matches: 1. The CDR3 consists of 14 residues. DNA for the CDR3: TGTGCCACCAGCAGGGACAGGGGGACCTACGAGCAGTACTTC. Its protein is CATSRDRGTYEQYF.

This chain joins TRBV5-5 and TRBJ1-1; D is possibly TRBD1 (6 bases). CDR3 length equals 15 residues. Trimming stripped 4 bases from V and 0 bases from J, with 13 bases between. Per the germline V gene, CDR1 is SGHKS and CDR2 is YYEKEE (reference sequence). DNA of the CDR3: TGTGCCAGCAGCCCCGGGGGCCCGCTGAACACTGAAGCTTTCTTT. This gives the protein CASSPGGPLNTEAFF.

The chain carries TRBV4-3 and TRBJ2-4; 10 bases fit TRBD1. V lost 6 bases to trimming and J lost 9 bases; unmatched junction nucleotides: 14. This CDR3 comprises 16 residues. Germline V gene data show CDR1 as LGHNA and CDR2 as YSLEER. The CDR3 coding sequence is TGCGCCAGCAGTAGTCACCCGGGACAGGGGATAGTCATTCAGTACTTC. This encodes CASSSHPGQGIVIQYF.

The chain employs TRBV30 and TRBJ1-2; no reliable D call. Germline V gene lookup returns CDR1 GTSNPN and CDR2 SVGIG (reference sequence). Trimming took 2 bases from V and 3 from J, leaving 7 bases between them. The CDR3 is 12 amino acids. The CDR3 nucleotides read TGTGCCTGGAGTCGGTCGGACTATGGCTACACCTTC. Amino acid sequence: CAWSRSDYGYTF.

The chain is built from TRBV10-1 and TRBJ2-1, with D perhaps being TRBD1 or TRBD2 (6 bases each). V was cut by 8 bases and J by 6 bases, with 17 bases left in between. The CDR3 totals 14 residues. The germline gives CDR1 WNHNN, CDR2 SYGVQD (reference sequence). This chain's CDR3 is CASAWGAGGNEQFF. The CDR3, as DNA: TGCGCCAGCGCCTGGGGGGCCGGTGGCAATGAGCAGTTCTTC.

By sample fraction, this clone is medium-sized (0.01 to 0.1%). The chain employs TRBV19 and TRBJ1-1; no clear D gene. The CDR3 has 14 residues. Trimming removed 1 base at V and 8 bases at J, with 14 bases between. CDR1 is LNHDA, CDR2 SQIVND, per germline (reference sequence). This CDR3 is CASSIGEMSSEAFF. For the CDR3, the DNA is TGTGCCAGTAGTATAGGTGAGATGTCTTCGGAAGCTTTCTTT.

The rearrangement joins TRBV18 to TRBJ2-2; 8 nucleotides match TRBD1. The germline CDR1 and CDR2 sequences are KGHSH and LQKENI. The CDR3 has 14 residues. The V and J ends lost 3 bases and 4 bases, in that order; junction bases with no gene match: 1. CDR3 loop: CASSPDRVTGELFF. In DNA, the CDR3 is TGTGCCAGCTCACCGGACAGGGTCACCGGGGAGCTGTTTTTT.

This rearrangement joins TRBV29-1 to TRBJ2-1, with 7 bases fitting TRBD1. V lost 1 base to trimming and J lost 3 bases; unmatched junction nucleotides: 6. CDR1 and CDR2 from the germline V gene are SQVTM and ANQGSEA. The length of the CDR3 is 15 residues. CDR3 nucleotide sequence: TGCAGCGTTGAAGGGACAGGAGAAAACTACAATGAGCAGTTCTTC. It yields the protein CSVEGTGENYNEQFF.

This chain connects TRBV7-9 to TRBJ1-1, with D unresolved. V lost 3 bases and J 3 bases, leaving 14 bases between the germline ends. This CDR3 has 15 amino acids. Germline V gives CDR1 SEHNR, CDR2 FQNEAQ (reference sequence). The CDR3 loop reads CASSFGGLRDTEAFF. In DNA form, the CDR3 reads TGTGCCAGCAGCTTCGGTGGACTGAGGGACACTGAAGCTTTCTTT.

This clone has a handful of counts. The chain joins TRBV2 to TRBJ1-3; the D gene is possibly TRBD1 (6 bases). The CDR3 length is 15 residues. V was trimmed by 5 bases and J by 2 bases, leaving 13 bases between them. The germline gives CDR1 SNHLY, CDR2 FYNNEI. CDR3 amino acids: CASSREQGTGNTIYF. In nucleotides, the CDR3 is TGTGCCAGCAGTCGGGAACAGGGAACTGGAAACACCATATATTTT.

The chain is built from TRBV5-6 and TRBJ2-7, with 9 bases identical to TRBD1. From germline, CDR1 is SGHDT and CDR2 YYEEEE. V gave up 1 base and J gave up 5 bases; unmatched junction bases: 7. The CDR3 has 15 amino acids. This CDR3 is CASSLLGQGSHEQYF. The CDR3 bases are TGTGCCAGCAGCTTGTTGGGACAGGGCTCTCACGAGCAGTACTTC. The whole variable domain, remainder taken from reference TRBV5-6 and TRBJ2-7, is DAGVTQSPTHLIKTRGQQVTLRCSPKSGHDTVSWYQQALGQGPQFIFQYYEEEERQRGNFPDRFSGHQFPNYSSELNVNALLLGDSALYLCASSLLGQGSHEQYFGPGTRLTVT.

The chain is built from TRBV20-1 and TRBJ1-2; D is ambiguous. CDR1 and CDR2 (germline): DFQATT, SNEGSKA (reference sequence). This CDR3 is 11 amino acids long. Trimming stripped 6 bases from V and 9 bases from J, with 14 bases between. CDR3 amino acids: CSAPVYRSYTF. The CDR3, as DNA: TGCAGTGCCCCCGTTTACCGGAGCTACACCTTC.

The rearrangement uses TRBV18 and TRBJ2-3, with 7 bases matching TRBD2. This CDR3 spans 15 amino acids. The germline gives CDR1 KGHSH, CDR2 LQKENI. The V and J ends lost 3 bases and 1 base, in that order; junction bases with no gene match: 4. The CDR3 DNA reads as TGTGCCAGCTCACCTCTCGCGGGGGGCACAGATACGCAGTATTTT. Translating it yields CASSPLAGGTDTQYF.

There are a few counts of this clone. The J gene is TRBJ1-1, the V gene TRBV7-3; TRBD1 aligns across 7 bases. V lost 5 bases, J lost 0 bases, and 3 bases stayed unmatched. Germline V gives CDR1 SGHTA, CDR2 FQGTGA. This CDR3 is 14 amino acids long. The CDR3 DNA reads TGTGCCAGCAGCCGAGGGGGCGTGAACACTGAAGCTTTCTTT. It encodes CASSRGGVNTEAFF.

The chain recombines TRBV10-1 with TRBJ2-5; 9 nucleotides agree with TRBD2. The J call may be faulty, since TRBJ2-7 better matches the DNA end. The length of the CDR3 is 14 residues. CDR1 and CDR2 (germline): WNHNN, SYGVQD (reference sequence). The CDR3 spells CASTGTSSSYEQYF. The CDR3 nucleotides are TGCGCCAGCACCGGGACTAGCAGCTCCTACGAGCAGTACTTC.

The rearrangement uses TRBV7-3 and TRBJ2-1, with D possibly being TRBD2 (6 bases). V was cut by 3 bases and J by 0 bases, with 9 bases left in between. The length of the CDR3 is 15 residues. Germline V lookup: CDR1 SGHTA, CDR2 FQGTGA. The CDR3 reads CASSFNGGSYNEQFF. CDR3 DNA sequence: TGTGCCAGCAGCTTCAACGGGGGCTCCTACAATGAGCAGTTCTTC.

The V and J genes are TRBV5-1 and TRBJ2-5, with 11 positions matching TRBD2. Germline CDR1 is SGHRS and CDR2 is YFSETQ. The CDR3 length is 15 residues. Losses at the gene ends were 4 bases for V and 0 bases for J; bases not matched to a gene: 2. This chain's CDR3 is CASSRLAGNQETQYF. In DNA form, the CDR3 reads TGCGCCAGCAGCCGACTAGCGGGGAACCAAGAGACCCAGTACTTC. The entire variable domain, with the rest obtained from reference TRBV5-1 and TRBJ2-5, is as follows: KAGVTQTPRYLIKTRGQQVTLSCSPISGHRSVSWYQQTPGQGLQFLFEYFSETQRNKGNFPGRFSGRQFSNSRSEMNVSTLELGDSALYLCASSRLAGNQETQYFGPGTRLLVL.

This chain uses TRBV5-1 with TRBJ2-1; 12 bases are shared with TRBD2. The CDR3 is 17 amino acids. V dropped 4 bases and J dropped 8; count of bases not matched to a gene: 13. Germline V gene lookup returns CDR1 SGHRS and CDR2 YFSETQ. The CDR3 DNA follows: TGCGCCAGCAGCCCCGTGACTAGCGGGAGATCTTCAGATGAGCAGTTCTTC. Its translation: CASSPVTSGRSSDEQFF.

J is TRBJ2-2 and V is TRBV19; 10 nucleotides match TRBD2. CDR1 LNHDA and CDR2 SQIVND come from the germline V gene (reference sequence). CDR3 length: 18 residues. V dropped 8 bases and J dropped 3; count of bases not matched to a gene: 15. The CDR3 sequence: CASSVLKLAGGDTGELFF. The DNA of the CDR3 is TGTGCCAGTTCCGTTCTAAAATTAGCGGGGGGCGACACCGGGGAGCTGTTTTTT. The full variable domain, rest sourced from reference TRBV19 and TRBJ2-2, is DGGITQSPKYLFRKEGQNVTLSCEQNLNHDAMYWYRQDPGQGLRLIYYSQIVNDFQKGDIAEGYSVSREKKESFPLTVTSAQKNPTAFYLCASSVLKLAGGDTGELFFGEGSRLTVL.

The chain couples TRBV20-1 to TRBJ2-3; D is possibly TRBD1 (6 bases). V lost 5 bases and J 5 bases, leaving 8 bases between the germline ends. Per germline, CDR1 DFQATT and CDR2 SNEGSKA (reference sequence). This CDR3 spans 11 amino acids. The CDR3 loop reads CSAARGDTQYF. The CDR3 nucleotides read TGCAGTGCTGCCAGGGGAGATACGCAGTATTTT.

This rearrangement joins TRBV5-4 to TRBJ1-2, with a possible D match to TRBD1 (5 bases). V was cut by 7 bases and J by 6 bases, with 13 bases left in between. This CDR3 spans 12 amino acids. Per germline, CDR1 SGHNT and CDR2 YYREEE (reference sequence). The CDR3 bases are TGTGCCAGCTTTCAGGGCTCGGATGGCTACACCTTC. Protein product: CASFQGSDGYTF.

The chain joins TRBV7-9 to TRBJ2-7; perhaps TRBD1 as D (6 bases). The CDR3 extends over 17 amino acids. Germline V lookup: CDR1 SEHNR, CDR2 FQNEAQ (reference sequence). V lost 6 bases, J lost 0 bases, and 21 bases lay in between. CDR3 DNA: TGTGCCAGCAGGTATCACTCCGGGACACCAAGCTCCTACGAGCAGTACTTC. The encoded protein is CASRYHSGTPSSYEQYF.